This entry describes one T cell receptor (beta chain). The V gene end was trimmed by 4 bases and the J gene end by 4 bases; junction bases not matched to a gene: 8. The germline CDR1 and CDR2 sequences are SEHNR and FQNEAQ (reference sequence). The CDR3 has 15 residues. The data belong to a study of T cell changes during pregnancy in multiple sclerosis. TCRdb keeps only in-frame clones here, not all; method: immunoSEQ multiplex PCR. The repertoire holds about 92,000 clones, with more than 90% as singletons. The V call is TRBV7-9, the J call TRBJ1-2; 8 bases match TRBD1. The material was peripheral blood, obtained in the first trimester of pregnancy. This TCR derives from a female donor with multiple sclerosis, enrolled in a pregnancy study. This CDR3 reads CASSSRTGPRYGYTF. The CDR3 DNA sequence: TGTGCCAGCAGCTCCCGGACAGGGCCTCGCTATGGCTACACCTTC. The full variable domain, with the rest looked up from reference TRBV7-9 and TRBJ1-2, is DTGVSQNPRHKITKRGQNVTFRCDPISEHNRLYWYRQTLGQGPEFLTYFQNEAQLEKSRLLSDRFSAERPKGSFSTLEIQRTEQGDSAMYLCASSSRTGPRYGYTFGSGTRLTVV.